This T cell receptor beta chain was documented in a study of monozygotic twins with inflammatory bowel disease. General study points: What may have added variability to patient repertoires is that immunosuppressive treatments differed.

Per donor, approximately 2.6 ml of blood was collected and frozen. Each UMI harboured a 6-nucleotide sample barcode and was appended via template switching. Using the 5' RACE reads, TCRdb records one entry per CDR3 protein without DNA. The sample holds around 99,000 distinct CDR3 sequences. Looked up from germline, CDR1 is SEHNR and CDR2 is FQNEAQ (reference sequence). This CDR3 has 13 residues. With regard to this clonotype: Its antigen remains unknown.

The chain combines TRBV7-9 with TRBJ2-7; TCRdb lists TRBD1, though no DNA is available to test this call. The sequence derives from a human donor with ulcerative colitis or Crohn's disease, or a healthy co-twin of an affected twin (not recorded which). Material for sequencing was blood. CDR3 protein: CASSSDRVHEQYF.